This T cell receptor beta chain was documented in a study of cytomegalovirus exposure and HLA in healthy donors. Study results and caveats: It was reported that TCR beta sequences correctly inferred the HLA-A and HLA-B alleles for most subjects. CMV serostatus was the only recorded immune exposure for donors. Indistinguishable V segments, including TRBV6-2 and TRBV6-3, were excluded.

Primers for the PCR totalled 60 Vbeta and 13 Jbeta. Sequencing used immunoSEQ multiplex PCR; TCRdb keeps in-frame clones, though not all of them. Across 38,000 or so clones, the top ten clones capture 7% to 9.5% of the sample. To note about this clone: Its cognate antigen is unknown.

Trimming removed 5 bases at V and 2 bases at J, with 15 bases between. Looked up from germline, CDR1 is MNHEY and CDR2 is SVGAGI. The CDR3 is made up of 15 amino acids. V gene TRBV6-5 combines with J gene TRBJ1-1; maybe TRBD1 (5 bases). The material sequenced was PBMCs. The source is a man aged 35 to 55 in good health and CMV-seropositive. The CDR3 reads CASSPLGGVNTEAFF. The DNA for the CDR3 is TGTGCCAGCAGTCCCCTCGGGGGGGTCAACACTGAAGCTTTCTTT.